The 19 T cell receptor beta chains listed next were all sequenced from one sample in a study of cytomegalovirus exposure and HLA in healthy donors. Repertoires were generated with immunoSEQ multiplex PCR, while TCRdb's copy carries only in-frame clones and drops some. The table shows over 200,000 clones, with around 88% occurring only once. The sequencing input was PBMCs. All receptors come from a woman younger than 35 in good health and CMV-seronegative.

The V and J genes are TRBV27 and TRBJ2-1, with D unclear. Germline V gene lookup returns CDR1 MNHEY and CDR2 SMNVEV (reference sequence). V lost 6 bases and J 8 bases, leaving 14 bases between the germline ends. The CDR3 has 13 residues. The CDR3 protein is CASRNRPGDEQFF. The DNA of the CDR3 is TGTGCCAGCAGAAATCGCCCAGGCGATGAGCAGTTCTTC.

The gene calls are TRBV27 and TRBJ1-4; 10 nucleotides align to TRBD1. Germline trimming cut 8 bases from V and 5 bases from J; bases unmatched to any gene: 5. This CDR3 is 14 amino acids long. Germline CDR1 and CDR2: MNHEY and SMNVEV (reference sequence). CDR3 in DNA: TGTGCCAGCGGCCGACAGGGGGCAAATGAAAAACTGTTTTTT. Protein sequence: CASGRQGANEKLFF.

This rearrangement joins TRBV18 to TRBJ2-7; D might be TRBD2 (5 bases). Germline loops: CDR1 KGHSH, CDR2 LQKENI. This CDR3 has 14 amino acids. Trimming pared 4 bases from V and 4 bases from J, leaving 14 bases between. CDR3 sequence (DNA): TGTGCCAGCTCACGGGTCGGACTCTCATACGAGCAGTACTTC. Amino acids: CASSRVGLSYEQYF.

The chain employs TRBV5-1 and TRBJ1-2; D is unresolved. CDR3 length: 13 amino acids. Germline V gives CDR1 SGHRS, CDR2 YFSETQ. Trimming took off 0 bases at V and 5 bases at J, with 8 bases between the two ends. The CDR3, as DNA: TGCGCCAGCAGCTTGGAAGGAGATTATGGCTACACCTTC. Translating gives CASSLEGDYGYTF.

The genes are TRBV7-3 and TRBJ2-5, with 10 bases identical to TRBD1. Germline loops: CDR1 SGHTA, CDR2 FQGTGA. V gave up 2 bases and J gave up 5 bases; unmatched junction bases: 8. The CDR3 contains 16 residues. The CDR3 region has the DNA TGTGCCAGCAGCTTATCCGGGACAGGGGCCGCGGAGACCCAGTACTTC. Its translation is CASSLSGTGAAETQYF.

The CDR3 bases are TGTGCCAGCAGCTTAGGAGGAGCGGGACTAGCGGGGACAGATACGCAGTATTTT. Residues: CASSLGGAGLAGTDTQYF. V and J are TRBV7-2 and TRBJ2-3, with TRBD2 matching over 13 bases. Germline CDR1 reads SGHTA; CDR2 reads FQGNSA. CDR3 length equals 18 residues. V dropped 1 base and J dropped 3; count of bases not matched to a gene: 7.

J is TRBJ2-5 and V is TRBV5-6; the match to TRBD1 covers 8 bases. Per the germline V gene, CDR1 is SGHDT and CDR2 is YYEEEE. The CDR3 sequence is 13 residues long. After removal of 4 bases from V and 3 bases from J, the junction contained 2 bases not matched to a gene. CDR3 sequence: CASSLTGEETQYF. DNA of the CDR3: TGTGCCAGCAGCCTGACAGGGGAAGAGACCCAGTACTTC.

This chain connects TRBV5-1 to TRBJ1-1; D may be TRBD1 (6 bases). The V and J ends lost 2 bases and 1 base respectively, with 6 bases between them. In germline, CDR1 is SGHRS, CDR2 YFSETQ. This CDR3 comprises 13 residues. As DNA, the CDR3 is TGCGCCAGCAGCTTCAGGGGGAACACTGAAGCTTTCTTT. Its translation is CASSFRGNTEAFF.

The CDR3 nucleotides are TGTGCCACCAGCAGCCCCGGGACAGATCACTACGAGCAGTACTTC. Translation gives CATSSPGTDHYEQYF. The V gene is TRBV15, the J gene TRBJ2-7, with 7 bases lining up with TRBD1. CDR3 length: 15 amino acids. V shed 3 bases, J shed 3 bases, and the junction held 8 bases outside the gene matches. Germline V gene sequence: CDR1 LNHNV, CDR2 YYDKDF (reference sequence).

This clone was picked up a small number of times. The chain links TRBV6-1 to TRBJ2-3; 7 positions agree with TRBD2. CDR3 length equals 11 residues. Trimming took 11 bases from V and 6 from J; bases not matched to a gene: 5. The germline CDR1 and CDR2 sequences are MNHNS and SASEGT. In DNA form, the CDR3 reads TGTGCCGGAGCGGGATGGGATACGCAGTATTTT. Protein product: CAGAGWDTQYF.

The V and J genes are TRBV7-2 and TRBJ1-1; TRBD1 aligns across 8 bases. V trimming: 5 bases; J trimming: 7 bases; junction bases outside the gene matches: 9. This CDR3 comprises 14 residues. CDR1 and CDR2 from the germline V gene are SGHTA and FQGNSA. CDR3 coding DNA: TGTGCCAGCAGCGACTCAGGGGGCGACGTTGAAGCTTTCTTT. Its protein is CASSDSGGDVEAFF. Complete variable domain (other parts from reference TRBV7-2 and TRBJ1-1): GAGVSQSPSNKVTEKGKDVELRCDPISGHTALYWYRQSLGQGLEFLIYFQGNSAPDKSGLPSDRFSAERTGGSVSTLTIQRTQQEDSAVYLCASSDSGGDVEAFFGQGTRLTVV.

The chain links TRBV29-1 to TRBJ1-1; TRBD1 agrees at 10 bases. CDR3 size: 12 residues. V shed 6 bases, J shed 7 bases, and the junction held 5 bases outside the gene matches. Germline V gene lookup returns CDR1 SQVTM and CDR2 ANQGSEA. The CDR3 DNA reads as TGCAGCGTGACAGGGGGCGACATTGAAGCTTTCTTT. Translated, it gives CSVTGGDIEAFF.

Here the CDR3 DNA reads TGTGCCAGCAGCCCAAGACAGGGGTCGGGCAATCAGCCCCAGCATTTT. As protein: CASSPRQGSGNQPQHF. The rearrangement joins TRBV7-8 to TRBJ1-5; 8 nucleotides match TRBD1. The CDR3 covers 16 residues. J gave up 2 bases and V 5 bases, and 8 bases lay outside the gene matches. Germline V gives CDR1 SGHVS, CDR2 FQNEAQ. Using reference TRBV7-8 and TRBJ1-5 for the parts outside the CDR3, the full variable domain is GAGVSQSPRYKVAKRGQDVALRCDPISGHVSLFWYQQALGQGPEFLTYFQNEAQLDKSGLPSDRFFAERPEGSVSTLKIQRTQQEDSAVYLCASSPRQGSGNQPQHFGDGTRLSIL.

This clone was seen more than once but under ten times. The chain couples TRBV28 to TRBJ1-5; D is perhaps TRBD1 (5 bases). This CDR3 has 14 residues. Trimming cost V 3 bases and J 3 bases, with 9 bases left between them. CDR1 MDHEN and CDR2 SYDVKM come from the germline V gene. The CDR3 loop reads CASSLGQLNQPQHF. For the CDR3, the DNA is TGTGCCAGCAGTTTGGGGCAGCTCAATCAGCCCCAGCATTTT.

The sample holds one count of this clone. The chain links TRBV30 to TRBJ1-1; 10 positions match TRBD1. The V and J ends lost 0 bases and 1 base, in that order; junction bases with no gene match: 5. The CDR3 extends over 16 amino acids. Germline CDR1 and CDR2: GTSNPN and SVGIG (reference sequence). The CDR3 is CAWSVGTGAWNTEAFF. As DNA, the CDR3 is TGTGCCTGGAGTGTCGGGACAGGGGCATGGAACACTGAAGCTTTCTTT.

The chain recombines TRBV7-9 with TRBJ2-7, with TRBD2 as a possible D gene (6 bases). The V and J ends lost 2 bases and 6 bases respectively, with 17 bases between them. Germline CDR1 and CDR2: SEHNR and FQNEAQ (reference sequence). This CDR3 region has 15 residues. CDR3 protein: CASSLLGGRPGEQYF. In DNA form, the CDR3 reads TGTGCCAGCAGCTTATTGGGGGGACGTCCTGGCGAGCAGTACTTC.

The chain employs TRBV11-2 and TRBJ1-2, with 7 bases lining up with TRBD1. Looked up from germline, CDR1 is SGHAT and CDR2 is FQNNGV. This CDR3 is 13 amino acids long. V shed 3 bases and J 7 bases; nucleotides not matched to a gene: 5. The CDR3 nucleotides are TGTGCCAGCAGCTTCTTTCGGGACAGTGGCTACACCTTC. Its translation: CASSFFRDSGYTF.

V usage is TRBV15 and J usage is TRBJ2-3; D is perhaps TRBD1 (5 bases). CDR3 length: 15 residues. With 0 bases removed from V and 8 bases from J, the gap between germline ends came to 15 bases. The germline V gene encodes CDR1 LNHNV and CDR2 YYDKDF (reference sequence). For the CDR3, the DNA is TGTGCCACCAGCAGAGAATGGCAGGGTGGGGTTACGCAGTATTTT. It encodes CATSREWQGGVTQYF.

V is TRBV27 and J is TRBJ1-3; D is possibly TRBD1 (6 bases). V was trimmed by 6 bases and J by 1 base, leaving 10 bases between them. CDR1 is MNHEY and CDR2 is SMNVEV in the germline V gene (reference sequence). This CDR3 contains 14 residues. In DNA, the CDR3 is TGTGCCAGCAGACAGGGAGTTTCTGGAAACACCATATATTTT. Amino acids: CASRQGVSGNTIYF.